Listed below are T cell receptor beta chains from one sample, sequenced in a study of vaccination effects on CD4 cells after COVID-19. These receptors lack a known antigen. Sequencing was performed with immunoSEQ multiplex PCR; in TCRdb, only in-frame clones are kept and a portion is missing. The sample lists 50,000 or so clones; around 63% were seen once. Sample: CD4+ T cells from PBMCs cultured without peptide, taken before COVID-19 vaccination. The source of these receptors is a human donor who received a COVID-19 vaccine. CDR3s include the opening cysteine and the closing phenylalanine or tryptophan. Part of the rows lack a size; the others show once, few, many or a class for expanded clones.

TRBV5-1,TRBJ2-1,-,CASSPATASYNEQFF
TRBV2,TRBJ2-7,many,CASSAPGINEQYF
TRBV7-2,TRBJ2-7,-,CASRPTGGSYEQYF
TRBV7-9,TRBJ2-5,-,CASSSDSGPQETQYF
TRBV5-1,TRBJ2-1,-,CASSLVTSGNNEQFF
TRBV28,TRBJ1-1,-,CASSLWSQGGNTEAFF
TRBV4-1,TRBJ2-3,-,CASSQGQGRADTQYF
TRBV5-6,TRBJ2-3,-,CASSGVQGARGDTQYF
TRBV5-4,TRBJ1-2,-,CASSLLGVRGYTF
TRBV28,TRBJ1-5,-,CASSGGSGGNQPQHF
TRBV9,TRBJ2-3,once,CASSGSGRTTDTQYF
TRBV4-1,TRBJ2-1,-,CASSRRGEVAASYNEQFF
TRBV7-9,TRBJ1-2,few,CASSLGFGGPTYGYTF
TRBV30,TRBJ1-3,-,CAWLQRSSGNTIYF
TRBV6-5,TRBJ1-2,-,CASRRDRGYTF
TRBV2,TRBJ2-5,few,CASSRGDLAGNWETQYF
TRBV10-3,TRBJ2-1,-,CAISGGKGNEQFF
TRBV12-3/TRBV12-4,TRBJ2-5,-,CASRGIGETQYF
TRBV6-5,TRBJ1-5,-,CASSGTGSNQPQHF
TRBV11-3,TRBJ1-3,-,CASSLSTGNTIYF
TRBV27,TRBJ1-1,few,CASRKPGNTEAFF
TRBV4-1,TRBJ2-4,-,CASSQGGASGGSKNIQYF
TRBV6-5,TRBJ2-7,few,CASSYSFRGNEQYF
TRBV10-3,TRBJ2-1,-,CATLAGSSYNEQFF
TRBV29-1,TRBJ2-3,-,CSAGVGTDTQYF